Listed below are T cell receptor beta chains from one sample, sequenced in a study of Ad26.COV2.S vaccination and SARS-CoV-2 variants. Produced via immunoSEQ multiplex PCR; TCRdb's table is partial and in-frame only. This sample yields fewer than 900,000 clones, of which roughly nine tenths are seen a single time; approximately 1.5% belongs to the top ten. Sequencing was performed on peripheral blood, taken in a trial of Ad26.COV2.S vaccine versus placebo. All receptors come from a person between 18 and 59 years old who received the Ad26.COV2.S COVID-19 vaccine or a placebo. The CDR3 runs from the conserved cysteine through the conserved F or W. D genes are given only for firm matches. Size values are once, few and many counts, or a class for expanded clones, and some rows have none.

d_gene	v_gene	abundance	j_gene	CDR3nt	CDR3aa
TRBD1	TRBV19	.	TRBJ2-3	TGTGCCAGTAGTACGGACAGGGGTAGCACAGATACGCAGTATTTT	CASSTDRGSTDTQYF
.	TRBV11-2	.	TRBJ1-1	TGTGCCAGCAGCTTAGTCTTAGCGGACGGTCGGGCTTTCTTT	CASSLVLADGRAFF
TRBD1	TRBV29-1	.	TRBJ2-1	TGCAGCGTTGAAGGAGAGGGACAGTACAATGAGCAGTTCTTC	CSVEGEGQYNEQFF
.	TRBV7-3	.	TRBJ2-7	TGTGCCAGCAGCTTAGCAGGGCCGGCCTACGAGCAGTACTTC	CASSLAGPAYEQYF
TRBD2	TRBV19	.	TRBJ2-1	TGTGCCAGTAGTTCATACCCTGGGACTAGCGGGAGATCCAATGAGCAGTTCTTC	CASSSYPGTSGRSNEQFF
.	TRBV7-2	.	TRBJ2-2	TGTGCCAGCAGCTTAGTTGTGGGGACCGGGGAGCTGTTTTTT	CASSLVVGTGELFF
TRBD2	TRBV3-1/TRBV3-2	.	TRBJ2-3	TGTGCCAGCAGCCAGGACCTAGCGGGGGGAACAGATACGCAGTATTTT	CASSQDLAGGTDTQYF
TRBD2	TRBV30	.	TRBJ2-7	TGTGCCTGGTCTAGCGGGACCTACGAGCAGTACTTC	CAWSSGTYEQYF
.	TRBV7-6	.	TRBJ2-1	TGTGCCAGCAGCTCGGACTTATACAATGAGCAGTTCTTC	CASSSDLYNEQFF
.	TRBV6-5	.	TRBJ1-6	TGTGCCAGCCGGCCACTTTCCTATAATTCACCCCTCCACTTT	CASRPLSYNSPLHF
.	TRBV20-1	.	TRBJ2-7	TGCAGTGCTAGGGCAGTCGGTGAGCAGTACTTC	CSARAVGEQYF
TRBD1	TRBV5-4	.	TRBJ1-1	TGTGCCAGCAGCTTGACAGGGGTGAACACTGAAGCTTTCTTT	CASSLTGVNTEAFF
.	TRBV7-2	.	TRBJ2-1	TGTGCCAGCAGCTTAGCAGGGGAGGACTACAATGAGCAGTTCTTC	CASSLAGEDYNEQFF
TRBD2	TRBV19	.	TRBJ2-7	TGTGCCAGTAGTATACTTGGCGGGAGTGGCTCCTACGAGCAGTACTTC	CASSILGGSGSYEQYF
.	TRBV19	.	TRBJ2-7	TGTGCCAGTAACCCCCCTTCCATAGCGGCCCCGTACGAGCAGTACTTC	CASNPPSIAAPYEQYF
.	TRBV19	.	TRBJ2-2	TGTGCCAGTAGTTCAAGGGTCCTTACAGGGTACACCGGGGAGCTGTTTTTT	CASSSRVLTGYTGELFF
.	TRBV5-6	.	TRBJ1-4	TGTGCCAGCAGCGACTTGACCAGGGAAAAACTGTTTTTT	CASSDLTREKLFF
.	TRBV7-2	.	TRBJ2-2	TGTGCCAGCACCCCCCGGGGTCAGGGGATGACCGGGGAGCTGTTTTTT	CASTPRGQGMTGELFF
.	TRBV6-5	.	TRBJ2-7	TGTGCCAGCAGCTTGGAGATTGGGCCCCTCTACGAGCAGTACTTC	CASSLEIGPLYEQYF
.	TRBV7-9	.	TRBJ1-1	TGTGCCAGCAGCTTTACCGGGACACGGGACGCTGAAGCTTTCTTT	CASSFTGTRDAEAFF
.	TRBV11-2	once	TRBJ2-5	TGTGCCAGCAGCCTTCAAGGGGAGACCCAGTACTTC	CASSLQGETQYF
.	TRBV25-1	.	TRBJ1-5	TGTGCCAGCAGTGAAACAAGGGGGGGGCAGGGGAACAATCAGCCCCAGCATTTT	CASSETRGGQGNNQPQHF
TRBD1	TRBV7-2	.	TRBJ1-5	TGTGCCAGCAGCTTGGACAGGGAGGGGGCCCAGCATTTT	CASSLDREGAQHF
TRBD1	TRBV7-2	.	TRBJ2-7	TGTGCCAGCAGCTCGGGACAGTTCCGGGAGCAGTACTTC	CASSSGQFREQYF
.	TRBV3-1/TRBV3-2	once	TRBJ2-1	TGTGCCAGCAGGCAGGGGCAGCGGTACAATGAGCAGTTCTTC	CASRQGQRYNEQFF
.	TRBV15	.	TRBJ2-3	TGTGCCACCAGCAGGGCCTCCGGGACAGATACGCAGTATTTT	CATSRASGTDTQYF
.	TRBV24-1	.	TRBJ1-1	TGTGCCACCAGTGATCCCAGATCAGATGAAGCTTTCTTT	CATSDPRSDEAFF
.	TRBV6-5	.	TRBJ1-4	TGTGCCAGCAGTTACGGTTGGGGGGATAATGAAAAACTGTTTTTT	CASSYGWGDNEKLFF
TRBD2	TRBV6-2/TRBV6-3	.	TRBJ2-7	TGTGCCAGCAGTTATGGGGGGGGACGGTCCTACGAGCAGTACTTC	CASSYGGGRSYEQYF
TRBD1	TRBV5-1	.	TRBJ2-5	TGCGCCAGCAGCTTGAGCCCCGGGACAGGGGGATTAGGAGAGACCCAGTACTTC	CASSLSPGTGGLGETQYF